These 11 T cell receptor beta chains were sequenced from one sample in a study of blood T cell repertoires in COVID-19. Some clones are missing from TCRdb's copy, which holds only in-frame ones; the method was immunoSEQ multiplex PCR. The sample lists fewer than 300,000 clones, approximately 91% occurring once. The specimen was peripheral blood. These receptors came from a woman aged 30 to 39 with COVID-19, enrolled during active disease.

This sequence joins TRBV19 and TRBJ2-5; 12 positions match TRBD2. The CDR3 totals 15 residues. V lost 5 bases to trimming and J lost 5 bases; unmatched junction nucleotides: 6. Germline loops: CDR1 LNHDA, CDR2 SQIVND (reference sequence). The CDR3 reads CASSGATSGRETQYF. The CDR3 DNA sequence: TGTGCCAGTAGTGGGGCCACTAGCGGGAGGGAGACCCAGTACTTC.

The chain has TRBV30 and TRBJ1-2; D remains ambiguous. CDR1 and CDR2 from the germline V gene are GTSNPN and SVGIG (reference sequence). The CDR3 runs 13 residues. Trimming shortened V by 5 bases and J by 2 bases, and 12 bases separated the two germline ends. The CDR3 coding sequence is TGTGCCTGGGCGCCAGCGAAAAACTATGGCTACACCTTC. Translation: CAWAPAKNYGYTF. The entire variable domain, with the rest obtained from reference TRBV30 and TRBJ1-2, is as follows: SQTIHQWPATLVQPVGSPLSLECTVEGTSNPNLYWYRQAAGRGLQLLFYSVGIGQISSEVPQNLSASRPQDRQFILSSKKLLLSDSGFYLCAWAPAKNYGYTFGSGTRLTVV.

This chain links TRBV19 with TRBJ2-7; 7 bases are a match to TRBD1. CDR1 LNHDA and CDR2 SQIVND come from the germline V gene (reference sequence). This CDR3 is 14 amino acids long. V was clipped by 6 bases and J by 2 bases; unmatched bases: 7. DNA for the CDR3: TGTGCCAGTAGGGATAGGGGGCCCCCCTACGAGCAGTACTTC. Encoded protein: CASRDRGPPYEQYF.

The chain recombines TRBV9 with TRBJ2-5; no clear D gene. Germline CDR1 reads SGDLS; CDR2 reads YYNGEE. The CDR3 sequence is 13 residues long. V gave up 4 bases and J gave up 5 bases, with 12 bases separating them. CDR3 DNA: TGTGCCAGCAGCCTCCACGAGGCGGAGACCCAGTACTTC. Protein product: CASSLHEAETQYF.

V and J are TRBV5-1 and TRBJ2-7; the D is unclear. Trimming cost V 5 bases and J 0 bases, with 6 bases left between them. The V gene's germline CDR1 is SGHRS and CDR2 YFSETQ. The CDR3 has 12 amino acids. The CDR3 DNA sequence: TGCGCCAGCAGGCTAGACTCCTACGAGCAGTACTTC. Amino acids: CASRLDSYEQYF.

CDR3 sequence (DNA): TGTGCCAGCAGTTACGGGGGCGGTGACTATGGCTACACCTTC. Translation: CASSYGGGDYGYTF. The rearrangement links TRBV6-5 to TRBJ1-2; weak D call: TRBD1 (6 bases). CDR1 and CDR2 from the germline V gene are MNHEY and SVGAGI. The CDR3 totals 14 residues. V was cut by 2 bases and J by 3 bases, with 10 bases left in between.

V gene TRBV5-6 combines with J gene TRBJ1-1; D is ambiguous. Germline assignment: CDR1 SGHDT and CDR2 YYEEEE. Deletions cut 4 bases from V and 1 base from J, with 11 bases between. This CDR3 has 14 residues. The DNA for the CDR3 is TGTGCCAGCAGCAAACCGGTACCGAACACTGAAGCTTTCTTT. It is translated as CASSKPVPNTEAFF.

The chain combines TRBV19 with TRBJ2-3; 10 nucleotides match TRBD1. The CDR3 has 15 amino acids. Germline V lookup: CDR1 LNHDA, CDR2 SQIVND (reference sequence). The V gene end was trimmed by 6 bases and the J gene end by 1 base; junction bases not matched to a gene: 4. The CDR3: CASSMGTGGTDTQYF. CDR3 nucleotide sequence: TGTGCCAGTAGCATGGGGACAGGGGGCACAGATACGCAGTATTTT.

DNA of the CDR3: TGTGCCAGCAGCTTATCTGGAGGGAAAGAGACCCAGTACTTC. It is translated as CASSLSGGKETQYF. The chain has TRBV7-8 and TRBJ2-5, with D maybe TRBD2 (6 bases). Per the germline V gene, CDR1 is SGHVS and CDR2 is FQNEAQ. The CDR3 contains 14 residues. Trimming took 2 bases from V and 3 from J, leaving 10 bases between them.

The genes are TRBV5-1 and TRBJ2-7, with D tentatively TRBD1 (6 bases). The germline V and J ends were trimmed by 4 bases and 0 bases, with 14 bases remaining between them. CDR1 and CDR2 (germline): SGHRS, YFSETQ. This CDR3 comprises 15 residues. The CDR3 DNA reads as TGCGCCAGCAGCCAATGGACAGCCTACTCCTACGAGCAGTACTTC. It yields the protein CASSQWTAYSYEQYF.

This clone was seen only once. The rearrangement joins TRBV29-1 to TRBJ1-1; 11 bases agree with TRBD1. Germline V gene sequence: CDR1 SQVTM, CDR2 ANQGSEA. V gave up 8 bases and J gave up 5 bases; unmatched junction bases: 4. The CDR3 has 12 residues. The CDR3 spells CSTGQGGTEAFF. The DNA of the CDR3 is TGCAGCACGGGACAGGGGGGGACTGAAGCTTTCTTT.